This T cell receptor beta chain is from a study of CD8+ T cells in alopecia areata. In germline, CDR1 is MGHDK, CDR2 SYGVNS. V gave up 2 bases and J gave up 8 bases, with 6 bases separating them. The CDR3 has 11 amino acids. RNA was extracted and reverse transcribed into cDNA as the sequencing template. Data came from immunoSEQ multiplex PCR; TCRdb stores just in-frame clones and leaves some out. The sample carries 170,000 or so clones, around three fifths recorded once. Regarding treatment: oral pan-JAK inhibitor, 5-10 mg twice daily. The source material was CD4+ T cells sorted from blood, sampled at week 4, from a patient treated with tofacitinib. The source is a human donor with alopecia areata. The rearrangement joins TRBV25-1 to TRBJ1-2; D remains unclear. CDR3 amino acids: CASSEGLGYTF. Here the CDR3 DNA reads TGTGCCAGCAGTGAAGGACTCGGCTACACCTTC.